This T cell receptor beta chain emerged from a study of blood T cell repertoires in COVID-19. Study background: COVID-19 samples collected from the United States, Italy and Spain covered acute and convalescent phases. T cells, B-cell-depleted T cells, or PBMCs provided the cDNA or gDNA that served as material.

The germline CDR1 and CDR2 sequences are SQVTM and ANQGSEA. The CDR3 is made up of 14 amino acids. Trimming removed 6 bases at V and 1 base at J, with 15 bases between. Produced via immunoSEQ multiplex PCR; TCRdb's table is partial and in-frame only. The data contain some 250,000 clones, 70% to 90% of them singletons. The sequence was obtained from a woman under 40 who had recovered from COVID-19. Sequencing was carried out using peripheral blood. The chain joins TRBV29-1 to TRBJ1-2; tentative D call: TRBD1 (5 bases). CDR3 loop: CSVDKEGHNYGYTF. The CDR3 coding sequence is TGCAGCGTGGATAAGGAGGGGCATAACTATGGCTACACCTTC.